These 25 T cell receptor beta chains originate from one sample sequenced in a study of blood T cells in healthy people across ages. A second roughly 6 to 12 cycle PCR used barcoded and J-beta primers. TCRdb independently ran MiXCR on the 5' RACE reads; one entry per CDR3 protein. The sample has hundreds of thousands of distinct CDR3 sequences, roughly 41% seen once. The sample comprised blood. These receptors all stem from a woman in her fifties or sixties in good health.

Details on this clonotype: A single base separates this from a much larger clone, so it may be a read error. The CDR3, as DNA: TGTGTCGAGGGGCCAAGCGGCGGTTCCAGGGGGACCCAGTACTTC. Its translation: CVEGPSGGSRGTQYF. The chain employs TRBV28 and TRBJ2-4; possible D gene TRBD1, 6 bases. Near its end, the DNA agrees better with TRBJ2-5, so the J call may be wrong. The CDR3 sequence is 15 residues long. Looked up from germline, CDR1 is MDHEN and CDR2 is SYDVKM.

To note about this clonotype: One end of the junction varies from germline; a read error may be responsible. CDR3 amino acids: CASSHQGNTGELFF. DNA for the CDR3: TGTGCCAGCAGTCACCAGGGGAACACCGGGGAGTTGTTTTTT. The gene calls are TRBV6-5 and TRBJ2-2; a weak D match, TRBD1 (6 bases). This CDR3 comprises 14 residues. CDR1 and CDR2 (germline): MNHEY, SVGAGI.

V and J are TRBV7-9 and TRBJ1-1; D uncertain. V was trimmed by 7 bases and J by 11 bases, leaving 20 bases between them. Germline V lookup: CDR1 SEHNR, CDR2 FQNEAQ (reference sequence). The length of the CDR3 is 13 residues. CDR3 coding DNA: TGTGCCAGCATTTGGCACCCAAGCCTGGAGGCTTTCTTT. Translated, it gives CASIWHPSLEAFF. Together with reference TRBV7-9 and TRBJ1-1, the CDR3 gives the full variable domain: DTGVSQNPRHKITKRGQNVTFRCDPISEHNRLYWYRQTLGQGPEFLTYFQNEAQLEKSRLLSDRFSAERPKGSFSTLEIQRTEQGDSAMYLCASIWHPSLEAFFGQGTRLTVV.

In its sample, this clonotype was seen many times. The chain joins TRBV11-2 to TRBJ2-1; D ambiguous. The V end lost 4 bases, the J end lost 10 bases, and 17 bases lay between the germline ends. The CDR3 is 14 residues long. In germline, CDR1 is SGHAT, CDR2 FQNNGV. CDR3 nucleotide sequence: TGTGCCAGCAGCTCCTTAGTGGCGCGGACGGAGCAGTTCTTC. Encoded protein: CASSSLVARTEQFF.

This clonotype came up a few times. The V and J genes are TRBV20-1 and TRBJ2-5, with 9 bases identical to TRBD2. V lost 0 bases and J lost 2; bases outside the gene matches: 7. The germline gives CDR1 DFQATT, CDR2 SNEGSKA (reference sequence). This CDR3 is 16 amino acids long. The CDR3 spells CSARDLIAGDQETQYF. The CDR3, as DNA: TGCAGTGCTAGAGATCTAATAGCGGGGGATCAAGAGACCCAGTACTTC.

The CDR3: CASSWTSGIADTQYF. CDR3 nucleotide sequence: TGTGCCAGCAGTTGGACTAGCGGGATAGCAGATACGCAGTATTTT. The V and J genes are TRBV6-2 or TRBV6-3 and TRBJ2-3; 12 bases line up with TRBD2. The CDR3 totals 15 residues. Germline V lookup: CDR1 MNHEY, CDR2 SVGEGT. The trim removed 4 bases at V and 4 bases at J, leaving 3 bases unmatched.

On this clonotype itself: A read error may be the cause here, since a much bigger clone is one base away. V usage is TRBV27 and J usage is TRBJ2-1; D not resolved. CDR3 length equals 10 residues. Per the germline V gene, CDR1 is MNHEY and CDR2 is SMNVEV (reference sequence). Trimming shortened V by 5 bases and J by 10 bases, and 6 bases separated the two germline ends. The chain's CDR3 is CASSPHEQFF. The DNA for the CDR3 is TGTGCCAGCAGTCCCCACGAGCAGTTCTTC.

With regard to this clonotype: A junction end diverges from the germline sequence, so it may reflect a read error. The chain is built from TRBV6-6 and TRBJ2-4, with D perhaps matching TRBD2 (6 bases). The DNA end is more similar to TRBJ2-7, so the J call may be wrong. Germline-derived CDR1 and CDR2 are MNHNY and SVGAGI (reference sequence). The CDR3 is made up of 13 amino acids. In DNA, the CDR3 is TGTGCCTGCAGCGATAGACTAGTCTACGAGCAGTACTTC. Its translation: CACSDRLVYEQYF.

This clonotype was picked up a small number of times. This sequence joins TRBV3-1 and TRBJ2-5; D is unclear. The CDR3 covers 17 residues. CDR1 LGHDT and CDR2 YNNKEL come from the germline V gene (reference sequence). V lost 0 bases, J lost 5 bases, and 19 bases lay in between. CDR3 sequence reads: CASSQDRFLAPGETQYF. CDR3 DNA sequence: TGTGCCAGCAGCCAAGATCGGTTCTTAGCACCCGGGGAGACCCAGTACTTC.

Comment on this clonotype: This may stem from a read error, because a much larger clone lies one nucleotide away. The CDR3 spells CSAPGAKNTQYF. CDR3 DNA: TGCAGTGCGCCCGGGGCAAAGAATACGCAGTATTTT. V usage is TRBV20-1 and J usage is TRBJ2-3; D is perhaps TRBD1 or TRBD2 (5 bases each). The CDR3 totals 12 residues. Germline-derived CDR1 and CDR2 are DFQATT and SNEGSKA (reference sequence). Deletions cut 6 bases from V and 7 bases from J, with 14 bases between.

This clonotype was detected only a few times. The chain is built from TRBV9 and TRBJ2-1; 12 bases line up with TRBD2. Trimming removed 3 bases from V and 6 bases from J; junction bases left unmatched: 7. The CDR3 contains 16 residues. Per germline, CDR1 SGDLS and CDR2 YYNGEE. CDR3 DNA sequence: TGTGCCAGCAGCGACAGGACTAGCGGGGTGGGCAATGAGCAGTTCTTC. This codes for CASSDRTSGVGNEQFF. The full variable domain, in which reference TRBV9 and TRBJ2-1 provide the parts outside the CDR3, is DSGVTQTPKHLITATGQRVTLRCSPRSGDLSVYWYQQSLDQGLQFLIQYYNGEERAKGNILERFSAQQFPDLHSELNLSSLELGDSALYFCASSDRTSGVGNEQFFGPGTRLTVL.

The chain recombines TRBV27 with TRBJ1-2; a possible D gene is TRBD1 (5 bases). From germline, CDR1 is MNHEY and CDR2 SMNVEV (reference sequence). The germline V and J ends were trimmed by 5 bases and 0 bases, with 16 bases remaining between them. The CDR3 is 16 residues long. The CDR3 region has the DNA TGTGCCAGCAGTCCAATGTCGGGGGGAGCTAACTATGGCTACACCTTC. It is translated as CASSPMSGGANYGYTF.

This chain uses TRBV7-2 with TRBJ1-2, with D uncertain. Germline CDR1 and CDR2: SGHTA and FQGNSA. This CDR3 has 12 residues. The ends were cut back, 4 bases at V and 2 bases at J, with 5 bases in the middle. Here the CDR3 reads CASSYKNYGYTF. The CDR3 coding sequence is TGTGCCAGCAGCTATAAGAACTATGGCTACACCTTC. The entire variable domain, with the rest obtained from reference TRBV7-2 and TRBJ1-2, is as follows: GAGVSQSPSNKVTEKGKDVELRCDPISGHTALYWYRQSLGQGLEFLIYFQGNSAPDKSGLPSDRFSAERTGGSVSTLTIQRTQQEDSAVYLCASSYKNYGYTFGSGTRLTVV.

The chain uses TRBV3-1 and TRBJ1-6; D is undetermined. The CDR3 extends over 14 amino acids. Germline V CDR1 and CDR2: LGHDT, YNNKEL (reference sequence). The V gene lost 1 base and the J gene lost 10 bases, with 11 bases spanning the gap. CDR3 sequence (DNA): TGTGCCAGCAGCCAAGGTGCGGGAGGCTCACCCCTCCACTTT. Encoded protein: CASSQGAGGSPLHF.

This clonotype showed up just a few times. This chain joins TRBV2 and TRBJ1-1; TRBD1 might be the D (5 bases). Trimming took off 1 base at V and 0 bases at J, with 9 bases between the two ends. CDR1 and CDR2 (germline): SNHLY, FYNNEI. The CDR3 has 15 residues. This chain's CDR3 is CASSEVGVMNTEAFF. CDR3 sequence (DNA): TGTGCCAGCAGTGAAGTGGGGGTCATGAACACTGAAGCTTTCTTT.

The chain joins TRBV6-5 to TRBJ2-5; D is possibly TRBD1 (6 bases). The J call may not be correct, given that the DNA end is closer to TRBJ2-7. CDR3 length: 16 residues. The germline CDR1 and CDR2 sequences are MNHEY and SVGAGI. CDR3 sequence: CASSYSRGGRTYEQYF. In DNA form, the CDR3 reads TGTGCCAGCAGTTACTCGCGAGGGGGACGAACCTACGAGCAGTACTTC.

This clonotype was recorded many times. The chain joins TRBV10-3 to TRBJ1-2; D unclear. The germline V gene encodes CDR1 ENHRY and CDR2 SYGVKD. This CDR3 contains 12 residues. V was pared by 4 bases and J by 8 bases, with 11 bases between. Here the CDR3 DNA reads TGTGCCATCAGTGTTTTCCTTTTAGGCTACACCTTC. Translating gives CAISVFLLGYTF.

Comment on this clonotype: One junction end does not reproduce the germline sequence, and a read error may be involved. The rearrangement joins TRBV2 to TRBJ2-7; 7 positions match TRBD1. Germline CDR1 and CDR2: SNHLY and FYNNEI. The CDR3 contains 13 residues. CDR3 in amino acids: CTSSAGQAYEQYF. The DNA of the CDR3 is TGTACCAGCAGTGCAGGACAGGCCTACGAGCAGTACTTC.

This clonotype was seen more than once but under ten times. The J gene is TRBJ2-7, the V gene TRBV19, with 9 positions matching TRBD1. Germline trimming cut 6 bases from V and 0 bases from J; bases unmatched to any gene: 6. Germline CDR1 is LNHDA and CDR2 is SQIVND (reference sequence). The CDR3 runs to 15 residues. CDR3 in amino acids: CASSEDRGYSYEQYF. CDR3 bases: TGTGCCAGTAGCGAAGACAGGGGGTACTCCTACGAGCAGTACTTC.

The chain links TRBV28 to TRBJ1-4, with 7 bases that match TRBD1. Trimming cost V 7 bases and J 4 bases; bases outside gene matches: 6. Germline V lookup: CDR1 MDHEN, CDR2 SYDVKM. This CDR3 is 14 amino acids long. CDR3 sequence reads: CASIPGTDNEKLFF. Here the CDR3 DNA reads TGTGCCAGCATCCCCGGGACAGATAATGAAAAACTGTTTTTT.

This clonotype was detected a few times. This chain uses TRBV27 with TRBJ1-1, with D possibly being TRBD1 (6 bases). Germline CDR1 reads MNHEY; CDR2 reads SMNVEV (reference sequence). The V end was cut by 5 bases, the J end by 7 bases, with 17 bases between. The CDR3 is 14 amino acids. CDR3 in amino acids: CASSPRGGEFEAFF. The CDR3 DNA reads TGTGCCAGCAGTCCTAGGGGGGGGGAGTTTGAAGCTTTCTTT.

This chain joins TRBV7-8 and TRBJ2-7; 8 positions match TRBD1. The J call may be faulty, since TRBJ2-5 better matches the DNA end. CDR1 and CDR2 from the germline V gene are SGHVS and FQNEAQ. This CDR3 has 15 amino acids. CDR3 coding DNA: TGTGCCAGCAGCCCCGGGACAGGTGACTGGGGGACCCAGTACTTC. It encodes CASSPGTGDWGTQYF.

At least ten counts were recorded for this clonotype. V and J are TRBV27 and TRBJ1-2, with 8 bases that match TRBD1. The CDR3 sequence is 14 residues long. The V gene end was trimmed by 3 bases and the J gene end by 5 bases; junction bases not matched to a gene: 5. Germline CDR1 and CDR2: MNHEY and SMNVEV (reference sequence). CDR3: CASSLGTGGYGYTF. In DNA, the CDR3 is TGTGCCAGCAGTTTGGGGACAGGAGGTTATGGCTACACCTTC.

Ten or more counts support this clonotype. The J gene is TRBJ2-3, the V gene TRBV10-3; the match to TRBD2 covers 8 bases. The CDR3 runs to 16 residues. With 4 bases clipped from V and 1 base from J, the junction kept 7 bases outside the gene matches. Germline loops: CDR1 ENHRY, CDR2 SYGVKD. The CDR3 reads CAISGTSGGRTDTQYF. For the CDR3, the DNA is TGTGCCATCAGTGGAACAAGCGGGGGCCGCACAGATACGCAGTATTTT.

V usage is TRBV20-1 and J usage is TRBJ2-1; a possible D gene is TRBD2 (6 bases). With the DNA end fitting TRBJ2-7 better, the J assignment may be wrong. Germline CDR1 DFQATT, CDR2 SNEGSKA (reference sequence). The CDR3 extends over 13 amino acids. The CDR3 here is CSAPGLSYNEQYF. In DNA, the CDR3 is TGCAGTGCTCCGGGACTGAGCTACAATGAGCAGTACTTC.